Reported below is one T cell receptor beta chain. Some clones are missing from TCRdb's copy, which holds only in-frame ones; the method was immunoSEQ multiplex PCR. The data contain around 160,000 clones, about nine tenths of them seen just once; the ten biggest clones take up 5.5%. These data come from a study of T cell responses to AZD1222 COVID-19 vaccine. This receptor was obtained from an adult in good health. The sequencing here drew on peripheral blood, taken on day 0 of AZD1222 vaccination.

The CDR3 loop reads CASSYEGLNQPQHF. CDR3 bases: TGTGCCAGTAGTTACGAGGGGCTAAATCAGCCCCAGCATTTT. The chain employs TRBV19 and TRBJ1-5; possible D gene TRBD1, 5 bases. V lost 5 bases, J lost 4 bases, and 12 bases lay in between. Germline-derived CDR1 and CDR2 are LNHDA and SQIVND (reference sequence). The CDR3 extends over 14 amino acids. Combining the CDR3 with reference TRBV19 and TRBJ1-5 gives the whole variable domain DGGITQSPKYLFRKEGQNVTLSCEQNLNHDAMYWYRQDPGQGLRLIYYSQIVNDFQKGDIAEGYSVSREKKESFPLTVTSAQKNPTAFYLCASSYEGLNQPQHFGDGTRLSIL.